This T cell receptor beta chain was identified in a study of blood T cell repertoires in COVID-19 (dated by TCRdb to the early 2020s). Study-level background: The collaborator samples originated in the United States, Italy and Spain and spanned the acute and convalescent phases of COVID-19. The prospective study material was composed of cDNA or gDNA derived from T cells, B-cell-depleted T cells, or PBMCs. Where available, HLA class I and class II types were obtained from metadata supplied by the sample provider rather than from assay-based typing. Samples came from the ongoing ImmuneRACE study (first 160 participants) plus 1,254 subjects from 6 global collaborators. Subjects who had been exposed to COVID-19, were actively infected with it, or had recovered from it provided the deeply sampled blood TCRbeta repertoires that made up the dataset. The sample metadata nearly always contained a de-identified subject ID, COVID-19 status, age in years and sex. The repertoires were released in a freely available public database meant as a resource for research on the immune response to SARS-CoV-2. What the authors observed across the whole study: The amount of clinical and demographic metadata varied by source and participant and was provided uncurated.

Participants in the prospective study were aged roughly 18 to 100 years, lived in under 30 United States geographic areas, and enrolled through a virtual design. In the prospective study, participants were assigned to cohorts based on the clinical history participants reported in a screening survey and a study questionnaire. In the prospective study, whole blood, serum and a nasopharyngeal or oropharyngeal swab were collected from each participant by mobile phlebotomists. Prospective study participants could optionally give additional blood draws and questionnaires over an approximately 2-month period. Blood samples from the prospective study were shipped frozen or at room temperature prior to DNA extraction. Comment on this clone: The clone's antigen remains unknown. Base qualities are missing; no much larger clone stands one base away.

Based on the germline V gene, the CDR1 and CDR2 sequences are KGHDR and SFDVKD. V lost 4 bases and J lost 4 bases; the stretch between them is 18 bases long. The CDR3 runs 16 residues from the cysteine to the phenylalanine. Only CDR3 DNA remains: 48 bases, in frame from the first base. The immunoSEQ Assay, a bias-controlled multiplex PCR, was used to amplify TCRbeta CDR3 regions from genomic DNA. The authors processed their data as follows. The number of nucleated cells in each sample was estimated by amplification of reference gene primers within the assay. To quantify the absolute abundance of each unique TCRbeta CDR3 rearrangement, sequence reads were collapsed and filtered. Productive Simpson clonality was computed per sample as the square root of Simpson's diversity index over productive rearrangements. TCRdb's version of the immuneACCESS table is confined to in-frame rearrangements and falls short of the full clone set. An unresolved V gene accounts for under half of the shortfall where checked; the remainder is of unknown origin. V, J and clone size derive from that table, while D and trimming were established from the DNA sequence. Within this sample are about 400,000 clones, with 88% of them counted one time only. Approximately 0.96% of the sample is held by the ten biggest clonotypes.

This clonotype was sampled from a woman aged 30 to 39 with acute COVID-19. The rearrangement joined TRBV24-1 to TRBJ1-2, with no reliable assignment of the D segment. Material for sequencing was PBMCs or T cells enriched from blood (not recorded which). The CDR3 reads as follows: CATSDPSAERTYGYTF. The DNA sequence reads TGTGCCACCAGTGACCCCTCAGCGGAGAGAACCTATGGCTACACCTTC.